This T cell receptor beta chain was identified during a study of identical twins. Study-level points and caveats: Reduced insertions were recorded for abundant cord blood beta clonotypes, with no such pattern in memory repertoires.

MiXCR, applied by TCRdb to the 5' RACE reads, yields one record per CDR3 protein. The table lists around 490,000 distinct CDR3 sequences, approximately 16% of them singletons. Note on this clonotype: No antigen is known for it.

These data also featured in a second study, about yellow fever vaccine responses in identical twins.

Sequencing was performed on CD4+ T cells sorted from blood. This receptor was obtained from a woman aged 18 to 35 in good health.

CDR3 sequence: CASSLVGRGDTNTQYF. The CDR3 DNA follows: TGTGCCAGCAGCTTAGTCGGCAGGGGCGATACAAATACGCAGTATTTT. This chain connects TRBV7-2 to TRBJ2-3, with D perhaps matching TRBD1 (6 bases). CDR1 and CDR2 (germline): SGHTA, FQGNSA. Trimming shortened V by 1 base and J by 7 bases, and 18 bases separated the two germline ends. This CDR3 is built from 16 residues. The full variable domain, in which reference TRBV7-2 and TRBJ2-3 provide the parts outside the CDR3, is GAGVSQSPSNKVTEKGKDVELRCDPISGHTALYWYRQSLGQGLEFLIYFQGNSAPDKSGLPSDRFSAERTGGSVSTLTIQRTQQEDSAVYLCASSLVGRGDTNTQYFGPGTRLTVL.